These 9 T cell receptor beta chains came from one sample sequenced in a study of radiotherapy plus CTLA-4 blockade in lung cancer. Sequencing used immunoSEQ multiplex PCR; TCRdb keeps in-frame clones, though not all of them. The repertoire has 60,000 to 70,000 clones, 70% to 85% of them found once; the top ten carry 10%. The sample here was peripheral blood, taken from a patient treated with radiotherapy plus ipilimumab. These receptors all come from a human donor with non-small cell lung cancer who had a complete response to radiotherapy plus ipilimumab.

V gene TRBV5-1 combines with J gene TRBJ2-2; D gene uncertain. The CDR3 is made up of 16 amino acids. V was shortened by 1 base and J by 0 bases, with 10 bases between the two germline ends. Germline V lookup: CDR1 SGHRS, CDR2 YFSETQ. CDR3 loop: CASSLRASANTGELFF. For the CDR3, the DNA is TGCGCCAGCAGCTTGCGTGCAAGCGCGAACACCGGGGAGCTGTTTTTT.

V is TRBV10-3 and J is TRBJ1-2; TRBD1 matches at 8 bases. Germline CDR1 is ENHRY and CDR2 is SYGVKD. Trimming at V came to 0 bases and at J to 8 bases, leaving 11 bases not matched to a gene. CDR3 length: 16 amino acids. This CDR3 reads CAISESDREGSTGYTF. Here the CDR3 DNA reads TGTGCCATCAGTGAGTCGGACAGGGAAGGTAGTACGGGCTACACCTTC.

This clone was seen more than once but under ten times. This chain uses TRBV7-9 with TRBJ1-3; D remains unclear. The CDR3 runs to 15 residues. V was shortened by 0 bases and J by 4 bases, with 10 bases between the two germline ends. In germline, CDR1 is SEHNR, CDR2 FQNEAQ (reference sequence). The CDR3: CASSLARGSGNTIYF. The CDR3 nucleotides read TGTGCCAGCAGCTTAGCGCGGGGTTCGGGAAACACCATATATTTT.

The chain has TRBV9 and TRBJ2-3; D is ambiguous. Trimming stripped 3 bases from V and 1 base from J, with 18 bases between. CDR1 is SGDLS and CDR2 is YYNGEE in the germline V gene. The CDR3 loop spans 17 amino acids. The CDR3 loop is CASSASSGNGGTDTQYF. CDR3 nucleotides: TGTGCCAGCAGCGCTTCCTCCGGCAATGGGGGCACAGATACGCAGTATTTT.

The chain couples TRBV12-5 to TRBJ2-1, with 11 bases fitting TRBD2. Trimming removed 5 bases from V and 8 bases from J; junction bases left unmatched: 17. The CDR3 spans 18 residues. Germline CDR1 and CDR2: LGHNT and FRNRAP. This chain's CDR3 is CASGRTSGWGGGSYEQFF. CDR3 bases: TGTGCTAGTGGTAGGACTAGCGGGTGGGGTGGCGGTTCCTATGAGCAGTTCTTC.

This clone was recorded a few times. The chain links TRBV11-3 to TRBJ2-1, with 15 bases aligning to TRBD2. The germline V gene encodes CDR1 SGHNT and CDR2 YENEEA. Trimming removed 5 bases from V and 4 bases from J; junction bases left unmatched: 9. This CDR3 has 18 residues. This CDR3 reads CASSGPGLAGGVYNEQFF. CDR3 DNA sequence: TGTGCCAGCAGCGGACCCGGACTAGCGGGAGGGGTTTACAATGAGCAGTTCTTC. Full variable domain (outside the CDR3, taken from reference TRBV11-3 and TRBJ2-1): EAGVVQSPRYKIIEKKQPVAFWCNPISGHNTLYWYLQNLGQGPELLIRYENEEAVDDSQLPKDRFSAERLKGVDSTLKIQPAELGDSAVYLCASSGPGLAGGVYNEQFFGPGTRLTVL.

Note on this clone: The identical CDR3 is also encoded by other nucleotide sequences in the sample. The rearrangement links TRBV15 to TRBJ2-1; TRBD1 or TRBD2 may be the D gene (6 bases each). Germline CDR1 and CDR2: LNHNV and YYDKDF (reference sequence). The CDR3 consists of 15 residues. Trimming shortened V by 0 bases and J by 8 bases, and 14 bases separated the two germline ends. Here the CDR3 reads CATSRDLRRGDEQFF. Here the CDR3 DNA reads TGTGCCACCAGCAGAGATTTGCGGAGGGGGGATGAGCAGTTCTTC.

This chain connects TRBV11-2 to TRBJ2-1, with D tentatively TRBD1 (5 bases). CDR1 and CDR2 (germline): SGHAT, FQNNGV. Trimming shortened V by 0 bases and J by 15 bases, and 12 bases separated the two germline ends. This CDR3 region has 12 residues. CDR3 nucleotides: TGTGCCAGCAGCTTAGACAGGGTGTCTCTGTTCTTC. This encodes CASSLDRVSLFF.

This chain joins TRBV6-5 and TRBJ2-7; D is uncertain. The CDR3 is 11 residues long. V lost 6 bases to trimming and J lost 5 bases, with 8 bases between them. Germline loops: CDR1 MNHEY, CDR2 SVGAGI. In DNA form, the CDR3 reads TGTGCCAGCAGGACACAGCACGAGCAGTACTTC. Residues: CASRTQHEQYF.